This TCR beta chain was captured by sequencing in a study of response to subunit inactivated influenza vaccine. TCRdb re-called the RT-PCR reads with MiXCR, one entry per CDR3 protein. The sample holds more than 700,000 distinct CDR3 sequences, roughly 20% seen once. The source was PBMCs from blood, collected roughly 5 days after vaccination. The source is a man aged 45-65 years who received an inactivated influenza vaccine.

In DNA, the CDR3 is TGTGCCAGCAGCCGGGGCGGGAGGTTTCTCGACGGCATAAAGTTCTTC. This translates into CASSRGGRFLDGIKFF. This rearrangement joins TRBV9 to TRBJ2-1, with 8 bases aligning to TRBD2. The length of the CDR3 is 16 residues. J gave up 14 bases and V 4 bases, and 20 bases lay outside the gene matches. Germline CDR1 SGDLS, CDR2 YYNGEE.